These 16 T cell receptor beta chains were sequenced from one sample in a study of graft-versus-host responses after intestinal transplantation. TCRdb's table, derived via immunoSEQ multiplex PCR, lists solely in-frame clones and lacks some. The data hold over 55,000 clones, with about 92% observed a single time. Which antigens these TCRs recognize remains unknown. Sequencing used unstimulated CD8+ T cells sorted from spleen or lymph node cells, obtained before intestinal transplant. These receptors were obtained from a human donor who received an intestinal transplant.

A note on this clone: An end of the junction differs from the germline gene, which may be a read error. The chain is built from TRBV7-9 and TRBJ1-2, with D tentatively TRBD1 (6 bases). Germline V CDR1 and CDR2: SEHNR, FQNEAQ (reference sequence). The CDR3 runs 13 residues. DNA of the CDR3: TGTGCCAGCAGCCCGACAGGTAACGATGGCTACACCTTC. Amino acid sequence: CASSPTGNDGYTF.

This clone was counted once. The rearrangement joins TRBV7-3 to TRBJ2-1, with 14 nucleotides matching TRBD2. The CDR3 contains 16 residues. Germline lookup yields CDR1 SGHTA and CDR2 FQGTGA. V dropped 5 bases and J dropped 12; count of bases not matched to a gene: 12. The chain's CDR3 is CASSPSATSGGEGQFF. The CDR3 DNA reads TGTGCCAGCAGCCCAAGTGCGACTAGCGGGGGGGAAGGGCAGTTCTTC. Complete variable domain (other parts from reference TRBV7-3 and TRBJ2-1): GAGVSQTPSNKVTEKGKYVELRCDPISGHTALYWYRQSLGQGPEFLIYFQGTGAADDSGLPNDRFFAVRPEGSVSTLKIQRTERGDSAVYLCASSPSATSGGEGQFFGPGTRLTVL.

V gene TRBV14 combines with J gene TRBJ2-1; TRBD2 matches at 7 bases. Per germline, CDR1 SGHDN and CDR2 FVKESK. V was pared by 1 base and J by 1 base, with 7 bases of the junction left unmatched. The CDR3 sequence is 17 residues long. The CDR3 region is CASSQAYGLGSYNEQFF. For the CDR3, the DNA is TGTGCCAGCAGCCAAGCTTACGGACTAGGATCCTACAATGAGCAGTTCTTC.

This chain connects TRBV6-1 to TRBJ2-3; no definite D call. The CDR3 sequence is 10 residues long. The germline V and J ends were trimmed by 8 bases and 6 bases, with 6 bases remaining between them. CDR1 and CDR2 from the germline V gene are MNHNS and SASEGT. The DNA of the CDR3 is TGTGCCAGCGAGAGGGATACGCAGTATTTT. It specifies CASERDTQYF.

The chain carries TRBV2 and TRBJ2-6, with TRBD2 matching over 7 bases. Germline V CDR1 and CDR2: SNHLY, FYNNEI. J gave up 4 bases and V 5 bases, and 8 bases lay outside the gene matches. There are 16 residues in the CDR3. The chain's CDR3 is CASSTLGGSGANVLTF. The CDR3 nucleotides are TGTGCCAGCAGTACCTTGGGGGGGTCCGGGGCCAACGTCCTGACTTTC.

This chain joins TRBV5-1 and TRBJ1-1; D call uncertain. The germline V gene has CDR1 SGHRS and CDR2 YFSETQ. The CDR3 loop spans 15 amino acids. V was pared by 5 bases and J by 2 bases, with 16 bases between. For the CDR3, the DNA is TGCGCCAGCAGTCCCAATTCGGGTCCCAACACTGAAGCTTTCTTT. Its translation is CASSPNSGPNTEAFF. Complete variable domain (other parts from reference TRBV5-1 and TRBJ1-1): KAGVTQTPRYLIKTRGQQVTLSCSPISGHRSVSWYQQTPGQGLQFLFEYFSETQRNKGNFPGRFSGRQFSNSRSEMNVSTLELGDSALYLCASSPNSGPNTEAFFGQGTRLTVV.

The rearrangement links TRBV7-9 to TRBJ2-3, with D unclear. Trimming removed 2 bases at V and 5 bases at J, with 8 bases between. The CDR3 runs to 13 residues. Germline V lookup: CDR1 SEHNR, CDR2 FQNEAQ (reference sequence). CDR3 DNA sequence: TGTGCCAGCAGCTTACCGGTTGGAGATACGCAGTATTTT. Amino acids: CASSLPVGDTQYF. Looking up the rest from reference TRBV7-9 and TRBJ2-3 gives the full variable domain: DTGVSQNPRHKITKRGQNVTFRCDPISEHNRLYWYRQTLGQGPEFLTYFQNEAQLEKSRLLSDRFSAERPKGSFSTLEIQRTEQGDSAMYLCASSLPVGDTQYFGPGTRLTVL.

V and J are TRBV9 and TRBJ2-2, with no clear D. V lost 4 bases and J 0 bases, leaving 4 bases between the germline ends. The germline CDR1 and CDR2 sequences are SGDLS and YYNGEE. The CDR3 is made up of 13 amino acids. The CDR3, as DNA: TGTGCCAGCAGCATCTCGAACACCGGGGAGCTGTTTTTT. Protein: CASSISNTGELFF.

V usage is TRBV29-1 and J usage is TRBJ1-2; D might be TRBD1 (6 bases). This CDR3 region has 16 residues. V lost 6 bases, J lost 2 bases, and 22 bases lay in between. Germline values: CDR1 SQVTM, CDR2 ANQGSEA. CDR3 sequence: CSVQDRRNPLNYGYTF. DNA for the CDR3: TGCAGCGTCCAAGACAGGAGGAACCCCTTAAACTATGGCTACACCTTC.

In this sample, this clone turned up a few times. In DNA form, the CDR3 reads TGCGCCAGCCCGAGATGGGACAGGGGACAAAAACTGTTTTTT. Protein: CASPRWDRGQKLFF. This sequence joins TRBV10-1 and TRBJ1-4; 10 bases fit TRBD1. This CDR3 has 14 residues. In germline, CDR1 is WNHNN, CDR2 SYGVQD (reference sequence). V was pared by 8 bases and J by 9 bases, with 9 bases of the junction left unmatched.

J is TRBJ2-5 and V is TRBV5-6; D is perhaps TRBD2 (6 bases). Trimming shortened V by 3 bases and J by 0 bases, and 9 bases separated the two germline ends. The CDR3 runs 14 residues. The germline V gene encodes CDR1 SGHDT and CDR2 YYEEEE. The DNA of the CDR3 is TGTGCCAGCAGCTACCCGGGGGACCAAGAGACCCAGTACTTC. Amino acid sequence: CASSYPGDQETQYF. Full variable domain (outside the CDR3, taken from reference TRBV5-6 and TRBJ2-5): DAGVTQSPTHLIKTRGQQVTLRCSPKSGHDTVSWYQQALGQGPQFIFQYYEEEERQRGNFPDRFSGHQFPNYSSELNVNALLLGDSALYLCASSYPGDQETQYFGPGTRLLVL.

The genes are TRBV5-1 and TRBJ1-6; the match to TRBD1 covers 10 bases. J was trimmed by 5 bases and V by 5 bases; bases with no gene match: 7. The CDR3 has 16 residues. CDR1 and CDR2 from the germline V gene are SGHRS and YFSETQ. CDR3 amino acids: CASSYIGTGDNSPLHF. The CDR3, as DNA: TGCGCCAGCAGTTACATCGGGACAGGGGATAATTCACCCCTCCACTTT.

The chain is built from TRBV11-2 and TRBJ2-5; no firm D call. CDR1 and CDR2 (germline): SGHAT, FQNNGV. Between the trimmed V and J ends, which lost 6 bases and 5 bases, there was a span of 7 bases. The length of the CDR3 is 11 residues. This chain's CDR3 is CASSSLETQYF. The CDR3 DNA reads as TGTGCCAGCAGTTCCCTGGAGACCCAGTACTTC. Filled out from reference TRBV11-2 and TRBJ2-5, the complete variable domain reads EAGVAQSPRYKIIEKRQSVAFWCNPISGHATLYWYQQILGQGPKLLIQFQNNGVVDDSQLPKDRFSAERLKGVDSTLKIQPAKLEDSAVYLCASSSLETQYFGPGTRLLVL.

In nucleotides, the CDR3 is TGTGCCAGTAGCGAGGGGGCAGGGGCGAATCAGCCCCAGCATTTT. Translated: CASSEGAGANQPQHF. The rearrangement joins TRBV19 to TRBJ1-5, with TRBD1 identical over 7 bases. Germline trimming cut 6 bases from V and 4 bases from J; bases unmatched to any gene: 9. Per germline, CDR1 LNHDA and CDR2 SQIVND (reference sequence). The CDR3 sequence is 15 residues long.

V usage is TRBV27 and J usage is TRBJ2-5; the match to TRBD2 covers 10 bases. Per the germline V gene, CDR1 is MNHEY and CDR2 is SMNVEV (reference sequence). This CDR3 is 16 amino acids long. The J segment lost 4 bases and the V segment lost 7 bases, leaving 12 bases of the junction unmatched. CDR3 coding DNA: TGTGCCAGCACCCCTCCCGGAGCGGGGGGGGGAGAGACCCAGTACTTC. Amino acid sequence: CASTPPGAGGGETQYF.

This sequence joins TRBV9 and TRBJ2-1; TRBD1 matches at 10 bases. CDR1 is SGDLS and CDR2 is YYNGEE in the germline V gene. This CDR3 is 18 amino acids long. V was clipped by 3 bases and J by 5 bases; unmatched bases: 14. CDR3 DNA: TGTGCCAGCAGCGGGGGGGAACCAGACAGGGGGCCCCACAATGAGCAGTTCTTC. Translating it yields CASSGGEPDRGPHNEQFF.